These 9 T cell receptor beta chains came from one sample sequenced in a study of shared clonotypes between healthy human individuals. This table comes from immunoSEQ multiplex PCR, and its TCRdb copy is limited to in-frame clones, with some not included. The table has some 2,000,000 clones, 85% to 95% seen once. The source material was naive CD4+ T cells sorted from blood. The subset was: CD45RA+ positively selected. These receptors all come from a man younger than 35 in good health.

CDR3 sequence: CASSPTLTYSPLHF. In DNA, the CDR3 is TGTGCCAGCAGCCCCACTCTTACCTATTCACCCCTCCACTTT. The chain is built from TRBV7-2 and TRBJ1-6; the D is unclear. The ends were cut back, 5 bases at V and 8 bases at J, with 13 bases in the middle. Germline CDR1 reads SGHTA; CDR2 reads FQGNSA. The CDR3 has 14 residues.

The gene calls are TRBV5-1 and TRBJ2-3; D remains ambiguous. Trimming cost V 0 bases and J 4 bases, with 9 bases left between them. Germline CDR1 reads SGHRS; CDR2 reads YFSETQ. CDR3 size: 14 residues. The DNA for the CDR3 is TGCGCCAGCAGCTTGGCAGCGCAGGCAGATACGCAGTATTTT. This gives the protein CASSLAAQADTQYF.

This chain uses TRBV29-1 with TRBJ2-3, with a weak D call TRBD1 (5 bases). CDR3 length: 13 residues. Germline loops: CDR1 SQVTM, CDR2 ANQGSEA. V dropped 6 bases and J dropped 2 bases, with 12 bases sitting between them. CDR3 coding DNA: TGCAGCGTGAGACAGCACCTCACAGATACGCAGTATTTT. Amino acid sequence: CSVRQHLTDTQYF.

J is TRBJ1-4 and V is TRBV9; weak D call: TRBD1 (6 bases). The CDR3 contains 16 residues. V was pared by 3 bases and J by 4 bases, with 16 bases between. The germline gives CDR1 SGDLS, CDR2 YYNGEE. CDR3 amino acids: CASSAYRDTVNEKLFF. The CDR3 DNA reads as TGTGCCAGCAGCGCCTACCGGGACACGGTTAATGAAAAACTGTTTTTT.

As concerns this clone: This sample includes further DNA sequences coding for the same CDR3. J is TRBJ2-7 and V is TRBV10-3; D unclear. The CDR3 has 12 amino acids. The V end was cut by 0 bases, the J end by 5 bases, with 5 bases between. Germline CDR1 is ENHRY and CDR2 is SYGVKD. CDR3 sequence (DNA): TGTGCCATCAGTGAGTCGAGCGACGAGCAGTACTTC. It is translated as CAISESSDEQYF.

The chain joins TRBV7-9 to TRBJ2-3; the match to TRBD2 covers 15 bases. Germline CDR1 and CDR2: SEHNR and FQNEAQ (reference sequence). This CDR3 region has 16 residues. J was trimmed by 3 bases and V by 6 bases; bases with no gene match: 4. The CDR3 spells CASRAGLAGGTDTQYF. CDR3 nucleotide sequence: TGTGCCAGCAGGGCCGGACTAGCGGGAGGGACAGATACGCAGTATTTT.

V usage is TRBV19 and J usage is TRBJ2-3; tentatively, D is TRBD1 (6 bases). CDR1 is LNHDA, CDR2 SQIVND, per germline (reference sequence). The germline V and J ends were trimmed by 1 base and 3 bases, with 14 bases remaining between them. The CDR3 runs 16 residues. Written as DNA, the CDR3 is TGTGCCAGTAGTATAGCCGCAGGGGATATGACAGATACGCAGTATTTT. It is translated as CASSIAAGDMTDTQYF.

This clone was picked up one time. The rearrangement links TRBV6-5 to TRBJ2-1; D gene uncertain. This CDR3 is built from 14 residues. The V and J ends lost 2 bases and 1 base respectively, with 6 bases between them. Germline assignment: CDR1 MNHEY and CDR2 SVGAGI. The CDR3 region has the DNA TGTGCCAGCAGTTACGTCCAATCCTACAATGAGCAGTTCTTC. Residues: CASSYVQSYNEQFF.

The chain couples TRBV5-1 to TRBJ1-1; the D is unclear. V lost 0 bases to trimming and J lost 3 bases, with 12 bases between them. CDR1 is SGHRS and CDR2 is YFSETQ in the germline V gene. The CDR3 length is 15 residues. DNA of the CDR3: TGCGCCAGCAGCTTGGAGAGGATTGGGTACACTGAAGCTTTCTTT. It is translated as CASSLERIGYTEAFF.